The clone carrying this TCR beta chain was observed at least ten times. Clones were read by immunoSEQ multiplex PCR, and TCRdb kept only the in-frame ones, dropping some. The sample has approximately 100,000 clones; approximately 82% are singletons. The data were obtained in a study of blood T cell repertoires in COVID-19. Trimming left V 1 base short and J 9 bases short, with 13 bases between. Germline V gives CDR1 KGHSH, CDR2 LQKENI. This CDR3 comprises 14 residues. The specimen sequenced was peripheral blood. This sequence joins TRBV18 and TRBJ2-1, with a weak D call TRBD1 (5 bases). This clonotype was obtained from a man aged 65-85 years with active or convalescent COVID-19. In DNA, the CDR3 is TGTGCCAGCTCACCACAGGGGTATTATGGTGAGCAGTTCTTC. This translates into CASSPQGYYGEQFF. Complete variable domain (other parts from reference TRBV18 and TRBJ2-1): NAGVMQNPRHLVRRRGQEARLRCSPMKGHSHVYWYRQLPEEGLKFMVYLQKENIIDESGMPKERFSAEFPKEGPSILRIQQVVRGDSAAYFCASSPQGYYGEQFFGPGTRLTVL.